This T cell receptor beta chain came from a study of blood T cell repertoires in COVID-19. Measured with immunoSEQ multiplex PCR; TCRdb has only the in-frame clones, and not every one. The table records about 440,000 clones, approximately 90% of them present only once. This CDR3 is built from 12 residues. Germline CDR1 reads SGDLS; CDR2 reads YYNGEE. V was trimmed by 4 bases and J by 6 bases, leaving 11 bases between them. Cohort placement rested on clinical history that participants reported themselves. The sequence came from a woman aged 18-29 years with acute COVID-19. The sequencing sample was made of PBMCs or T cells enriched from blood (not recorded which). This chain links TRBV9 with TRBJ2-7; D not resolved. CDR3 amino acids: CASSTPGSEQYF. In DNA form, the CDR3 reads TGTGCCAGCAGCACCCCAGGTTCCGAGCAGTACTTC.